Listed below are T cell receptor beta chains from one sample, sequenced in a study of blood T cell repertoires in COVID-19. TCRdb's copy holds only in-frame clones and misses some; the assay was immunoSEQ multiplex PCR. The sample includes about 200,000 clones, about 81% seen only once; the top ten take approximately 7.8%. The sequenced sample was peripheral blood. These receptors came from a woman in her sixties or seventies with COVID-19, enrolled during active disease. CDR3s include the opening cysteine and the closing phenylalanine or tryptophan. The D gene is left open where the match is weak. Clone size is not always given. Where it is, it says once, few, many or a class for expanded clones.

size: -; J: TRBJ2-3; V: TRBV6-5; D: -; CDR3: CASSRIAGTDTQYF; DNA: TGTGCCAGCAGTCGTATAGCGGGCACAGATACGCAGTATTTT
size: -; J: TRBJ2-1; V: TRBV27; D: TRBD2; CDR3: CASRLAGVFNEQFF; DNA: TGTGCCTCTAGGCTAGCGGGAGTATTCAATGAGCAGTTCTTC
size: -; J: TRBJ1-5; V: TRBV28; D: TRBD1; CDR3: CASAGQGVTRSNQPQHF; DNA: TGTGCCAGCGCGGGACAGGGAGTTACGAGAAGCAATCAGCCCCAGCATTTT
size: -; J: TRBJ1-2; V: TRBV23-1; D: -; CDR3: CAQYPEGPQGDDGYTF; DNA: TGCGCCCAATATCCGGAAGGGCCGCAGGGTGATGATGGCTACACCTTC
size: -; J: TRBJ1-5; V: TRBV6-1; D: -; CDR3: CAIQRSGQGQPQHF; DNA: TGTGCCATACAGAGGTCAGGGCAGGGTCAGCCCCAGCATTTT
size: -; J: TRBJ1-5; V: TRBV3-1/TRBV3-2; D: -; CDR3: CASGNRENQPQHF; DNA: TGTGCCAGCGGTAACAGGGAGAATCAGCCCCAGCATTTT
size: -; J: TRBJ1-2; V: TRBV15; D: -; CDR3: CATSRVRVYGYTF; DNA: TGTGCCACCAGCAGAGTTCGGGTCTATGGCTACACCTTC
size: -; J: TRBJ1-3; V: TRBV5-5; D: TRBD1; CDR3: CASSLPGGSGNTIYF; DNA: TGTGCCAGCAGCTTGCCAGGGGGTTCTGGAAACACCATATATTTT
size: -; J: TRBJ1-2; V: TRBV3-1/TRBV3-2; D: -; CDR3: CASSQNVANYGYTF; DNA: TGTGCCAGCAGCCAAAATGTAGCTAACTATGGCTACACCTTC
size: -; J: TRBJ1-6; V: TRBV28; D: TRBD1; CDR3: CASRGGTGVPPLHF; DNA: TGTGCCAGCAGAGGGGGGACAGGGGTCCCACCCCTCCACTTT
size: -; J: TRBJ2-1; V: TRBV19; D: TRBD1; CDR3: CASSLGQGSYNEQFF; DNA: TGTGCCAGTAGTCTAGGACAGGGGTCCTACAATGAGCAGTTCTTC
size: once; J: TRBJ1-6; V: TRBV21-1; D: -; CDR3: CASSSGSSYNSPLHF; DNA: TGTGCCAGCAGCAGCGGGAGCTCCTATAATTCACCCCTCCACTTT
size: -; J: TRBJ1-4; V: TRBV19; D: -; CDR3: CASGDTGLIEKLFF; DNA: TGTGCCAGTGGAGACACAGGGTTGATTGAAAAACTGTTTTTT
size: -; J: TRBJ2-1; V: TRBV30; D: -; CDR3: CACRDFGGNEQFF; DNA: TGTGCCTGTCGGGATTTCGGTGGGAATGAGCAGTTCTTC
size: once; J: TRBJ1-2; V: TRBV18; D: -; CDR3: CASSREAHYGYTF; DNA: TGTGCCAGCTCCCGGGAGGCACACTATGGCTACACCTTC
size: few; J: TRBJ2-1; V: TRBV28; D: -; CDR3: CASSFRSGQFF; DNA: TGTGCCAGCAGTTTTCGTTCGGGGCAGTTCTTC